These 20 T cell receptor beta chains came from one sample sequenced in a study of cytotoxic CD8 clonotypes in ibrutinib-treated CLL. Generated by immunoSEQ multiplex PCR, the TCRdb table keeps only in-frame clones and is missing some. Seen here are roughly 200,000 clones, roughly three quarters observed once, and the top ten hold roughly 10%. Material: PBMCs, obtained after 12 months of ibrutinib treatment. The receptor source for this set is a human donor with chronic lymphocytic leukemia.

This clone was observed a handful of times. CDR3 loop: CATSTSGRGDEQFF. For the CDR3, the DNA is TGTGCCACCTCGACTAGCGGGAGAGGGGATGAGCAGTTCTTC. The rearrangement uses TRBV28 and TRBJ2-1; 12 bases agree with TRBD2. V shed 10 bases, J shed 8 bases, and the junction held 9 bases outside the gene matches. CDR3 length: 14 residues. Germline CDR1 MDHEN, CDR2 SYDVKM.

The rearrangement uses TRBV7-2 and TRBJ1-1; no clear D gene. This CDR3 contains 14 residues. V gave up 5 bases and J gave up 1 base, with 11 bases separating them. Germline loops: CDR1 SGHTA, CDR2 FQGNSA. CDR3 bases: TGTGCCAGCAGCCCCCAACGGGGGAACACTGAAGCTTTCTTT. It codes for CASSPQRGNTEAFF.

The chain carries TRBV6-1 and TRBJ2-7, with D hard to call. V was shortened by 4 bases and J by 2 bases, with 3 bases between the two germline ends. The CDR3 has 11 residues. CDR1 and CDR2 (germline): MNHNS, SASEGT. DNA for the CDR3: TGTGCCAGCAGTGCCGCCTACGAGCAGTACTTC. Translated, it gives CASSAAYEQYF.

The chain is built from TRBV28 and TRBJ2-2; no definite D call. Germline assignment: CDR1 MDHEN and CDR2 SYDVKM. The CDR3 runs to 14 residues. CDR3 loop: CVPSQVSNTGELFF. Written as DNA, the CDR3 is TGTGTCCCGTCCCAGGTGTCGAACACCGGGGAGCTGTTTTTT. Complete variable domain (other parts from reference TRBV28 and TRBJ2-2): DVKVTQSSRYLVKRTGEKVFLECVQDMDHENMFWYRQDPGLGLRLIYFSYDVKMKEKGDIPEGYSVSREKKERFSLILESASTNQTSMYLCVPSQVSNTGELFFGEGSRLTVL.

The V call is TRBV29-1, the J call TRBJ2-1, with a tentative D call TRBD2 (5 bases). Germline loops: CDR1 SQVTM, CDR2 ANQGSEA. Trimming removed 3 bases at V and 0 bases at J, with 9 bases between. The CDR3 is 14 residues long. This chain's CDR3 is CSVEWRSSYNEQFF. DNA of the CDR3: TGCAGCGTTGAGTGGAGGAGCTCCTACAATGAGCAGTTCTTC.

The rearrangement uses TRBV7-8 and TRBJ2-3; D is undetermined. CDR3 length: 17 amino acids. Germline values: CDR1 SGHVS, CDR2 FQNEAQ. Trimming pared 7 bases from V and 3 bases from J, leaving 23 bases between. The CDR3 DNA is TGTGCCAGCACCTACACCGATACCGGGCTAGTGACAGATACGCAGTATTTT. It specifies CASTYTDTGLVTDTQYF.

This chain uses TRBV9 with TRBJ2-2, with TRBD2 matching 7 bases. CDR3 length: 22 residues. J lost 3 bases, V lost 4 bases, and 27 bases had no gene match. Germline loops: CDR1 SGDLS, CDR2 YYNGEE. For the CDR3, the DNA is TGTGCCAGCAGCCCCCACGCGACCCCAGGGACTACCATCCGGTGGGACACCGGGGAGCTGTTTTTT. It codes for CASSPHATPGTTIRWDTGELFF.

CDR3 nucleotides: TGTGCCAGCAGGTCCCTGATGGGACCCCTCCAGGCGAACTATGGCTACACCTTC. Its translation is CASRSLMGPLQANYGYTF. The chain recombines TRBV2 with TRBJ1-2; TRBD1 is a possible D gene (5 bases). Germline loops: CDR1 SNHLY, CDR2 FYNNEI. The CDR3 consists of 18 residues. V lost 6 bases, J lost 2 bases, and 25 bases lay in between.

The rearrangement joins TRBV28 to TRBJ2-3, with D hard to call. V was pared by 3 bases and J by 1 base, with 11 bases between. Germline assignment: CDR1 MDHEN and CDR2 SYDVKM. This CDR3 comprises 15 residues. The CDR3 nucleotides are TGTGCCAGCAGTTTGGTACTACACCGCACAGATACGCAGTATTTT. Protein sequence: CASSLVLHRTDTQYF.

The rearrangement links TRBV6-8 to TRBJ1-2; D may be TRBD1 (5 bases). The germline gives CDR1 MNHGY, CDR2 SAAAGT. The CDR3 totals 16 residues. Trimming took off 6 bases at V and 8 bases at J, with 25 bases between the two ends. This CDR3 is CASSYGPQGIRNGYTF. CDR3 DNA sequence: TGTGCCAGCAGCTACGGTCCGCAGGGTATACGGAACGGCTACACCTTC.

V gene TRBV2 combines with J gene TRBJ1-5; no definite D call. Germline CDR1 reads SNHLY; CDR2 reads FYNNEI. The CDR3 contains 14 residues. V dropped 7 bases and J dropped 4 bases, with 14 bases sitting between them. For the CDR3, the DNA is TGTGCCAGCAATGAGGCGACTGTTAATCAGCCCCAGCATTTT. Translated, it gives CASNEATVNQPQHF.

The chain couples TRBV19 to TRBJ2-7; perhaps D is TRBD1 or TRBD2 (5 bases each). V gave up 5 bases and J gave up 2 bases, with 16 bases separating them. CDR1 and CDR2 from the germline V gene are LNHDA and SQIVND (reference sequence). The CDR3 sequence is 15 residues long. The chain's CDR3 is CASSPSSLGAYEQYF. DNA for the CDR3: TGTGCCAGTAGTCCCTCGAGCCTGGGGGCCTACGAGCAGTACTTC.

The chain has TRBV5-4 and TRBJ2-3, with D possibly being TRBD1 (5 bases). Germline CDR1 reads SGHNT; CDR2 reads YYREEE (reference sequence). V was cut by 0 bases and J by 0 bases, with 11 bases left in between. This CDR3 comprises 16 residues. The CDR3 sequence is CASSLGTQPSTDTQYF. The CDR3 nucleotides read TGTGCCAGCAGCTTGGGGACACAACCTAGCACAGATACGCAGTATTTT. Variable domain in full (rest from reference TRBV5-4 and TRBJ2-3): ETGVTQSPTHLIKTRGQQVTLRCSSQSGHNTVSWYQQALGQGPQFIFQYYREEENGRGNFPPRFSGLQFPNYSSELNVNALELDDSALYLCASSLGTQPSTDTQYFGPGTRLTVL.

The CDR3 is CASSYGGSSYEQYF. The CDR3 nucleotides are TGTGCCAGCAGCTACGGGGGGAGCTCCTACGAGCAGTACTTC. The chain joins TRBV7-6 to TRBJ2-7; 7 nucleotides line up with TRBD2. V lost 4 bases, J lost 0 bases, and 3 bases stayed unmatched. Germline values: CDR1 SGHVS, CDR2 FNYEAQ. This CDR3 is built from 14 residues.

The chain has TRBV25-1 and TRBJ2-7; either TRBD1 or TRBD2 may supply D (5 bases each). V lost 3 bases, J lost 4 bases, and 13 bases lay in between. CDR3 size: 14 residues. Germline V CDR1 and CDR2: MGHDK, SYGVNS. CDR3 DNA sequence: TGTGCCAGCAGTGAGCCCGGGACCCCGTACGAGCAGTACTTC. As protein: CASSEPGTPYEQYF.

The rearrangement uses TRBV2 and TRBJ2-5; possibly TRBD2 for D (6 bases). Germline loops: CDR1 SNHLY, CDR2 FYNNEI. The CDR3 covers 16 residues. V lost 6 bases to trimming and J lost 5 bases, with 22 bases between them. The CDR3 nucleotides read TGTGCCAGCAGGCCCACTGGACTATTAGTCGGGGAGACCCAGTACTTC. As protein: CASRPTGLLVGETQYF.

This clone has only one observation. The genes are TRBV25-1 and TRBJ1-1; a possible D gene is TRBD1 (6 bases). V gave up 2 bases and J gave up 8 bases, with 12 bases separating them. The CDR3 totals 13 residues. From germline, CDR1 is MGHDK and CDR2 SYGVNS. DNA of the CDR3: TGTGCCAGCAGTGAAGGGGGGCGGTTAGAAGCTTTCTTT. Protein sequence: CASSEGGRLEAFF.

This chain uses TRBV7-2 with TRBJ2-3, with D tentatively TRBD1 or TRBD2 (6 bases each). CDR3 size: 15 residues. V was trimmed by 2 bases and J by 2 bases, leaving 11 bases between them. Germline V lookup: CDR1 SGHTA, CDR2 FQGNSA. CDR3 region: CASSLSGAYTDTQYF. The CDR3, as DNA: TGTGCCAGCAGCTTATCGGGGGCGTACACAGATACGCAGTATTTT.

The rearrangement links TRBV30 to TRBJ1-1; D is undetermined. The germline V gene encodes CDR1 GTSNPN and CDR2 SVGIG (reference sequence). The CDR3 runs 12 residues. The V end lost 1 base, the J end lost 6 bases, and 9 bases lay between the germline ends. CDR3 nucleotide sequence: TGTGCCTGGAGTGCCACTTCGCCTGAAGCTTTCTTT. This encodes CAWSATSPEAFF.

The rearrangement uses TRBV9 and TRBJ2-2; no firm D call. V lost 0 bases to trimming and J lost 4 bases, with 4 bases between them. Germline CDR1 SGDLS, CDR2 YYNGEE. CDR3 length: 13 residues. CDR3 nucleotides: TGTGCCAGCAGCGTAGTCGTCACCGGGGAGCTGTTTTTT. It yields the protein CASSVVVTGELFF.